One sample yielded the 21 T cell receptor beta chains listed below, sequenced in a study of technical replicates of blood from several donors. Clones were sequenced by immunoSEQ multiplex PCR, and TCRdb holds only the in-frame ones, with some missing. The top ten clones hold about 3.9% of a sample with 40,000 to 60,000 clones, approximately 90% of them seen once. Sequences were obtained from PBMCs. The receptors stem from a human donor in good health. Some clones in this sample may be carry-over from other donors' samples.

In its sample, this clone is medium-sized. V is TRBV10-3 and J is TRBJ2-3; 7 positions agree with TRBD2. The CDR3 is made up of 14 amino acids. Trimming removed 3 bases from V and 5 bases from J; junction bases left unmatched: 5. Per the germline V gene, CDR1 is ENHRY and CDR2 is SYGVKD. The CDR3 coding sequence is TGTGCCATCAGTGATATCGCGGGGGAAGATACGCAGTATTTT. This codes for CAISDIAGEDTQYF.

The rearrangement uses TRBV19 and TRBJ1-2, with 8 bases identical to TRBD1. CDR1 LNHDA and CDR2 SQIVND come from the germline V gene (reference sequence). The length of the CDR3 is 12 residues. V gave up 5 bases and J gave up 8 bases; unmatched junction bases: 4. In DNA form, the CDR3 reads TGTGCCAGTAGTGGACAGGGCGGCGGCTACACCTTC. This gives the protein CASSGQGGGYTF.

V and J are TRBV19 and TRBJ2-5; 13 bases fit TRBD2. The V gene end was trimmed by 9 bases and the J gene end by 6 bases; junction bases not matched to a gene: 7. CDR3 length equals 14 residues. In germline, CDR1 is LNHDA, CDR2 SQIVND (reference sequence). The DNA for the CDR3 is TGTGCCAGCACTTCCGGGACTAGCGGGAAGACCCAGTACTTC. Translating it yields CASTSGTSGKTQYF.

The CDR3 bases are TGTGCCAGCAGCGTGAGACTAGTAAGCAATGAGCAGTTCTTC. Residues: CASSVRLVSNEQFF. The chain combines TRBV9 with TRBJ2-1; D possibly corresponds to TRBD2 (6 bases). The V and J ends lost 2 bases and 6 bases respectively, with 12 bases between them. The CDR3 has 14 amino acids. CDR1 is SGDLS and CDR2 is YYNGEE in the germline V gene.

This chain uses TRBV19 with TRBJ1-6, with D hard to call. The CDR3 covers 13 residues. Germline CDR1 and CDR2: LNHDA and SQIVND (reference sequence). The ends were cut back, 5 bases at V and 4 bases at J, with 6 bases in the middle. The DNA for the CDR3 is TGTGCCAGTAGTTACAATTATAATTCACCCCTCCACTTT. Its translation: CASSYNYNSPLHF.

This clone was seen a few times. The chain couples TRBV7-2 to TRBJ2-7, with D unclear. Trimming pared 1 base from V and 2 bases from J, leaving 9 bases between. This CDR3 is 14 amino acids long. Germline CDR1 SGHTA, CDR2 FQGNSA. Here the CDR3 DNA reads TGTGCCAGCAGCTTAGGGCGCGGCGCCTACGAGCAGTACTTC. Amino acids: CASSLGRGAYEQYF.

This rearrangement joins TRBV30 to TRBJ2-1; 7 bases fit TRBD2. Trimming cost V 2 bases and J 7 bases; bases outside gene matches: 11. The CDR3 runs 15 residues. Germline CDR1 is GTSNPN and CDR2 is SVGIG (reference sequence). Written as DNA, the CDR3 is TGTGCCTGGAGTAGGGTAGCGGGTTCACGGAATGAGCAGTTCTTC. Protein product: CAWSRVAGSRNEQFF.

This clone was recorded only once. The genes are TRBV5-4 and TRBJ2-5; maybe TRBD2 (5 bases). CDR1 and CDR2 (germline): SGHNT, YYREEE (reference sequence). CDR3 size: 14 residues. Trimming stripped 1 base from V and 5 bases from J, with 12 bases between. Written as DNA, the CDR3 is TGTGCCAGCAGCTTGCCTGGGAGTCGGGAGACCCAGTACTTC. It yields the protein CASSLPGSRETQYF.

The chain employs TRBV5-1 and TRBJ1-5; TRBD1 matches at 10 bases. Germline V CDR1 and CDR2: SGHRS, YFSETQ. The CDR3 consists of 15 residues. The junction had 3 bases not matched to a gene; V was cut back by 0 bases and J by 6 bases. This CDR3 is CASSLEGDRGQPQHF. CDR3 bases: TGCGCCAGCAGCTTGGAGGGGGACAGGGGTCAGCCCCAGCATTTT.

The rearrangement links TRBV7-9 to TRBJ1-1; D is possibly TRBD1 (6 bases). Deletions cut 6 bases from V and 5 bases from J, with 22 bases between. This CDR3 is 16 amino acids long. Germline-derived CDR1 and CDR2 are SEHNR and FQNEAQ (reference sequence). The CDR3: CASRHHRGAQGTEAFF. As DNA, the CDR3 is TGTGCCAGCAGACACCACCGGGGGGCCCAGGGGACTGAAGCTTTCTTT.

The CDR3 here is CASSERGGGLISTDTQYF. Here the CDR3 DNA reads TGTGCCAGCAGTGAAAGAGGAGGTGGATTGATTAGCACAGATACGCAGTATTTT. The chain uses TRBV2 and TRBJ2-3, with a tentative D call TRBD2 (5 bases). CDR1 SNHLY and CDR2 FYNNEI come from the germline V gene. The CDR3 spans 18 residues. Trimming pared 2 bases from V and 0 bases from J, leaving 18 bases between.

The CDR3 DNA sequence: TGTGCCAGCAGCTTAGTTGTACGGGGGGGCCTTGAGACCCAGTACTTC. Translated, it gives CASSLVVRGGLETQYF. The rearrangement uses TRBV7-2 and TRBJ2-5; 8 bases are shared with TRBD2. Unmatched junction bases numbered 9, after V lost 1 base and J lost 5 bases. The CDR3 runs to 16 residues. The V gene's germline CDR1 is SGHTA and CDR2 FQGNSA.

V is TRBV5-6 and J is TRBJ1-3, with no clear D. With 4 bases removed from V and 0 bases from J, the gap between germline ends came to 11 bases. Germline CDR1 SGHDT, CDR2 YYEEEE. The CDR3 covers 15 residues. For the CDR3, the DNA is TGTGCCAGCAGCCCCCCAGGAATCTCTGGAAACACCATATATTTT. Translation gives CASSPPGISGNTIYF.

The V gene is TRBV7-2, the J gene TRBJ2-1, with TRBD1 as a possible D gene (6 bases). The CDR3 totals 16 residues. V lost 2 bases, J lost 4 bases, and 15 bases lay in between. The V gene's germline CDR1 is SGHTA and CDR2 FQGNSA. The CDR3 sequence: CASSLQGRVGYNEQFF. CDR3 DNA: TGTGCCAGCAGCTTACAGGGGCGGGTAGGGTACAATGAGCAGTTCTTC.

This rearrangement joins TRBV7-3 to TRBJ1-2, with a possible D match to TRBD1 (5 bases). V was pared by 5 bases and J by 0 bases, with 13 bases between. This CDR3 region has 15 residues. Germline CDR1 is SGHTA and CDR2 is FQGTGA. This CDR3 reads CASSPNGRANYGYTF. The DNA of the CDR3 is TGTGCCAGCAGCCCAAATGGCAGGGCTAACTATGGCTACACCTTC. Drawing the rest from reference TRBV7-3 and TRBJ1-2, the complete variable domain is GAGVSQTPSNKVTEKGKYVELRCDPISGHTALYWYRQSLGQGPEFLIYFQGTGAADDSGLPNDRFFAVRPEGSVSTLKIQRTERGDSAVYLCASSPNGRANYGYTFGSGTRLTVV.

This chain connects TRBV5-4 to TRBJ1-3; D is perhaps TRBD1 (5 bases). CDR1 and CDR2 (germline): SGHNT, YYREEE (reference sequence). Trimming took off 0 bases at V and 0 bases at J, with 10 bases between the two ends. The CDR3 extends over 16 amino acids. The CDR3 spells CASSLGAGRSGNTIYF. DNA for the CDR3: TGTGCCAGCAGCTTGGGTGCGGGGCGCTCTGGAAACACCATATATTTT.

The V and J genes are TRBV4-3 and TRBJ1-2; 8 positions match TRBD1. From germline, CDR1 is LGHNA and CDR2 YSLEER. This CDR3 contains 15 residues. The junction had 9 bases not matched to a gene; V was cut back by 1 base and J by 8 bases. The CDR3 protein is CASSQASLDRDGYTF. CDR3 nucleotides: TGCGCCAGCAGCCAAGCGTCGCTGGACAGGGACGGCTACACCTTC.

This clone showed up just a few times. The chain recombines TRBV29-1 with TRBJ1-2, with TRBD1 matching over 8 bases. The germline CDR1 and CDR2 sequences are SQVTM and ANQGSEA. The CDR3 extends over 12 amino acids. V was pared by 6 bases and J by 6 bases, with 6 bases of the junction left unmatched. This CDR3 reads CSVTGQGNGYTF. The CDR3 nucleotides are TGCAGCGTGACCGGACAGGGTAATGGCTACACCTTC.

This clone has a single count. V usage is TRBV5-1 and J usage is TRBJ1-1; D is ambiguous. CDR3 size: 16 residues. V was trimmed by 3 bases and J by 1 base, leaving 16 bases between them. Per germline, CDR1 SGHRS and CDR2 YFSETQ. CDR3 protein: CASSSQTGSTNTEAFF. DNA for the CDR3: TGCGCCAGCAGCTCGCAAACCGGGTCTACGAACACTGAAGCTTTCTTT.

The chain links TRBV5-4 to TRBJ2-2, with 11 bases lining up with TRBD1. This CDR3 region has 16 residues. Per germline, CDR1 SGHNT and CDR2 YYREEE (reference sequence). V trimming: 5 bases; J trimming: 5 bases; junction bases outside the gene matches: 8. CDR3 coding DNA: TGTGCCAGCAGTGCCGGACAGGGGGCGCGGACCGGGGAGCTGTTTTTT. It encodes CASSAGQGARTGELFF.

This sequence joins TRBV10-3 and TRBJ2-5; TRBD2 is a possible D gene (7 bases). Germline values: CDR1 ENHRY, CDR2 SYGVKD. Trimming shortened V by 3 bases and J by 3 bases, and 14 bases separated the two germline ends. The length of the CDR3 is 15 residues. DNA of the CDR3: TGTGCCATCAGTGAAGTGCGGGGGCAGAAAGAGACCCAGTACTTC. The encoded protein is CAISEVRGQKETQYF.